This TCR beta chain was profiled in a study of T-cell memory formation after mild COVID-19. The TCR alpha and TCR beta cDNA libraries, bearing sample barcodes and UMIs, were generated by 5'RACE using constant-segment primers. TCRdb redid the calling of the 5' RACE reads with MiXCR, one entry per CDR3 protein. The top ten clones hold around 14% of a sample with under 150,000 distinct CDR3 sequences, approximately 16% of them seen once. This clonotype was counted between two and nine times. The sequenced sample consisted of PBMCs or a T cell subset sorted from them (not recorded which). This receptor was taken from an adult woman who had mild COVID-19 (a few samples of this study predate the infection). Cell type and time point are not known.

The CDR3 sequence is CASSHASEQFF. The CDR3 DNA is TGTGCCAGCAGCCACGCCAGTGAGCAGTTCTTC. V and J are TRBV3-1 and TRBJ2-1; D unresolved. V lost 3 bases and J 9 bases, leaving 6 bases between the germline ends. Germline V gene data show CDR1 as LGHDT and CDR2 as YNNKEL (reference sequence). CDR3 size: 11 residues.